Listed below are T cell receptor beta chains from one sample, sequenced in a study of control samples from healthy donors and cancer patients. Clones were read by immunoSEQ multiplex PCR, and TCRdb kept only the in-frame ones, dropping some. This table holds 85,000 to 90,000 clones, 85% found once. Sequencing used blood. The origin of the receptors is a woman in her forties in good health. The CDR3 runs from the conserved cysteine through the conserved F or W. A D gene is named only where the DNA matches it firmly. Clone size is given for some rows only: seen once, a few or many times, or a class if the clone is expanded.

>TRBD2|TRBJ2-3|.|TRBV29-1
CSVSTSVSTDTQYF
TGCAGCGTCTCGACTAGCGTTAGCACAGATACGCAGTATTTT
>.|TRBJ2-7|.|TRBV7-2
CASSFASRPYEQYF
TGTGCCAGCAGCTTCGCTAGTCGCCCCTACGAGCAGTACTTC
>TRBD1|TRBJ2-3|.|TRBV18
CASFQDRENTQYF
TGTGCCAGTTTCCAAGACAGGGAGAATACGCAGTATTTT
>TRBD1|TRBJ2-3|.|TRBV7-2
CASSSSGTGVSDTQYF
TGTGCCAGCAGCAGCTCCGGGACAGGGGTATCAGATACGCAGTATTTT
>TRBD1|TRBJ1-5|.|TRBV19
CASRVAGTEVYSNQPQHF
TGTGCCAGTCGAGTGGCCGGGACAGAAGTTTATAGCAATCAGCCCCAGCATTTT
>.|TRBJ1-2|.|TRBV4-3
CASSQSRTPPGGYTF
TGCGCCAGCAGCCAATCCCGGACACCCCCGGGCGGCTACACCTTC
>.|TRBJ1-4|once|TRBV27
CASSLGGRENEKLFF
TGTGCCAGCAGTTTAGGGGGGAGAGAGAATGAAAAACTGTTTTTT
>.|TRBJ1-5|.|TRBV20-1
CSASMSENQPQHF
TGCAGTGCTAGTATGTCGGAGAATCAGCCCCAGCATTTT
>TRBD2|TRBJ2-7|.|TRBV15
CATSTRTSGGDEQYF
TGTGCCACCAGCACCCGAACTAGCGGAGGTGACGAGCAGTACTTC
>.|TRBJ1-3|.|TRBV29-1
CSARLQGRNTIYF
TGCAGCGCTCGTCTCCAGGGTAGAAACACCATATATTTT
>TRBD1|TRBJ1-2|.|TRBV4-3
CASSQDHAGQVLYGYTF
TGCGCCAGCAGCCAAGATCATGCCGGACAGGTTCTTTATGGCTACACCTTC
>.|TRBJ2-3|.|TRBV5-1
CASSLELVTDTQYF
TGCGCCAGCAGCTTGGAACTAGTAACAGATACGCAGTATTTT
>.|TRBJ1-2|.|TRBV30
CAWNTGGGAGNYGYTF
TGTGCCTGGAACACGGGTGGGGGCGCGGGTAACTATGGCTACACCTTC
>.|TRBJ2-6|.|TRBV5-1
CASSHWTGGMSPGANVLTF
TGCGCCAGCAGCCACTGGACAGGAGGGATGAGCCCCGGGGCCAACGTCCTGACTTTC
>TRBD1|TRBJ1-2|.|TRBV18
CASSPTGDYGYTF
TGTGCCAGCTCACCTACAGGGGACTATGGCTACACCTTC
>TRBD2|TRBJ2-7|.|TRBV6-4
CASSDRTSGGGPYEQYF
TGTGCCAGCAGTGACCGGACTAGCGGGGGGGGACCCTACGAGCAGTACTTC
>TRBD1|TRBJ2-4|.|TRBV5-1
CASSLGNSGGNIQYF
TGCGCCAGCAGCTTGGGGAATTCAGGGGGAAACATTCAGTACTTC
>.|TRBJ1-1|.|TRBV7-9
CASSSGLEAFF
TGTGCCAGCAGCTCCGGGCTCGAAGCTTTCTTT
>.|TRBJ2-1|.|TRBV18
CASSPGINNEQFF
TGTGCCAGCTCACCAGGGATTAACAATGAGCAGTTCTTC
>TRBD1|TRBJ1-1|.|TRBV20-1
CSASRTGGMKDTEAFF
TGCAGTGCTAGTCGGACAGGGGGTATGAAGGACACTGAAGCTTTCTTT
>.|TRBJ1-4|.|TRBV5-1
CASRPGATNEKLFF
TGCGCCAGCAGACCAGGAGCAACTAATGAAAAACTGTTTTTT
>TRBD1|TRBJ2-5|.|TRBV4-3
CASSPSGGPQYF
TGCGCCAGCAGCCCCTCAGGGGGCCCCCAGTACTTC